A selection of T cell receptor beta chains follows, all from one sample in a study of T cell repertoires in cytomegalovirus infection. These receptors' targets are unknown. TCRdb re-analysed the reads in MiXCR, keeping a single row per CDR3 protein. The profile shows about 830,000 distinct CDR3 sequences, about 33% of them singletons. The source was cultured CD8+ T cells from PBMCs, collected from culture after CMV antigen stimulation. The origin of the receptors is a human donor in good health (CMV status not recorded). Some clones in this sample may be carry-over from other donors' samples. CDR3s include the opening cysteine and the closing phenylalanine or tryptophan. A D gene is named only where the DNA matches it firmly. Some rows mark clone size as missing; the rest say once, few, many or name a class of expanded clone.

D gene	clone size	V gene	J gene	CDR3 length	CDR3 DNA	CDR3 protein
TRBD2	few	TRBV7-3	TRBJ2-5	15	TGTGCCAGCAGCTCTAGCGGGGCCTCTCAAGAGACCCAGTACTTC	CASSSSGASQETQYF
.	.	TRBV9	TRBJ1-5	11	TGTGCCAGCAGCGTGTCCCAGCCCCAGCATTTT	CASSVSQPQHF
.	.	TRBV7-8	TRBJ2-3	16	TGTGCCAGCAGCTTAAGCCCCTATGGTAACACAGATACGCAGTATTTT	CASSLSPYGNTDTQYF
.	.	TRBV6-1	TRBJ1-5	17	TGTGCCAGCAGTACAAATCCCCCAGGGGATCGCAATCAGCCCCAGCATTTT	CASSTNPPGDRNQPQHF
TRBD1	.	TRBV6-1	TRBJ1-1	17	TGTGCCAGCTGTAGATTAGGGACAGGGGTAGTTCATACTGAAGCTTTCTTT	CASCRLGTGVVHTEAFF
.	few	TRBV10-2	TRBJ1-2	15	TGCGCCAGCAGTGAGTCGAAGAAGTCCCAAAGGGGCTACACCTTC	CASSESKKSQRGYTF
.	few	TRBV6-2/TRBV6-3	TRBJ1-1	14	TGTGCCAGCACCAAAAAGGTGTGGGGAACTGAAGCTTTCTTT	CASTKKVWGTEAFF
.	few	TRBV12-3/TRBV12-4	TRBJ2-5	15	TGTGCCAGCAGCCCCGTAAGGTTAGACCAAGAGACCCAGTACTTC	CASSPVRLDQETQYF
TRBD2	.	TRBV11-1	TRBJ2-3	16	TGTGCCAGCAGCTTAGTTGGTAGCGGGGGAGCTGATACGCAGTATTTT	CASSLVGSGGADTQYF
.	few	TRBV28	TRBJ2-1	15	TGTGCCAGCAGTTTACCCAGGGGTATCGACAATGAGCAGTTCTTC	CASSLPRGIDNEQFF
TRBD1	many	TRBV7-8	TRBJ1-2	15	TGTGCCAGCAGCTGGACAGGGGGCGGTTCAGGAGGCTACACCTTC	CASSWTGGGSGGYTF
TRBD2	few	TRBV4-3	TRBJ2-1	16	TGCGCCAGCAGCCAAGAATCTAGCGGTCCCTACAATGAGCAGTTCTTC	CASSQESSGPYNEQFF
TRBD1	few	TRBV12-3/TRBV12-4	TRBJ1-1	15	TGTGCCAGCAGTGCGACAGGGCTGGTGAACACTGAAGCTTTCTTT	CASSATGLVNTEAFF
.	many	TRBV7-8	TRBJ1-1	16	TGTGCCAGCAGCTCCCGAAGATCCGAGGGGGACACTGAAGCTTTCTTT	CASSSRRSEGDTEAFF
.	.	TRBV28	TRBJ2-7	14	TGTGCCAGCAGCCGCCACGGTAGCTCCTACGAGCAGTACTTC	CASSRHGSSYEQYF
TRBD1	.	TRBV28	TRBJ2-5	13	TGTGCCAGCAGTTGGGGACAGAAAGAGACCCAGTACTTC	CASSWGQKETQYF
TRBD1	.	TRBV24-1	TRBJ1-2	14	TGTGCCACCAGTGATACGACAGGGGGCCGCGGCTACACCTTC	CATSDTTGGRGYTF
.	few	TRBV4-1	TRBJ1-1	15	TGCGCCAGCAGCCAAGCCCCAAGGAGCGGCACTGAAGCTTTCTTT	CASSQAPRSGTEAFF
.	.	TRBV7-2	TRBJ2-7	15	TGTGTCAGTAGTCATCGGGCGGCCGACTTACCCGAGCAGTACTTC	CVSSHRAADLPEQYF
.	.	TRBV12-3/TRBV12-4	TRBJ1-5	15	TGTGCCAGCAGTTTAGGTGGCGGTACCAATCAGCCCCAGCATTTT	CASSLGGGTNQPQHF
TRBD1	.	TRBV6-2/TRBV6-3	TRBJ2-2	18	TGTGCCAGCAGTTACCTGGGACAGGGCCCAAGGGGGACCGGGGAGCTGTTTTTT	CASSYLGQGPRGTGELFF
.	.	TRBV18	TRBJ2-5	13	TGTGCCAGCTCAATAGCGTTCCAAGAGACCCAGTACTTC	CASSIAFQETQYF
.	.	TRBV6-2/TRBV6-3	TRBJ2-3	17	TGTGCCAGCAGAACCCTTGTGGGGGGAAACGTACGGGATACGCAGTATTTT	CASRTLVGGNVRDTQYF
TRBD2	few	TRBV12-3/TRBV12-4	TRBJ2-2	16	TGTGCCTCAACACGGGGACTAGTCAGGACGACCGGGGAGCTGTTTTTT	CASTRGLVRTTGELFF
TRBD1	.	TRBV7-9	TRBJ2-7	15	TGTGCCAGCAGCCCCTACCCGACAGGGGCCTACGAGCAGTACTTC	CASSPYPTGAYEQYF
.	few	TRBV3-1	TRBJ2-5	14	TGTGCCAGCAGCCAAGAAATCCAGGATGAGACCCAGTACTTC	CASSQEIQDETQYF
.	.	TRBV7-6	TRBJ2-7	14	TGTGCCAGCAGCTTCCGAAGGGGCTCCTACGAGCAGTACTTC	CASSFRRGSYEQYF
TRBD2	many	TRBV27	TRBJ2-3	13	TGTGCCAGCAGAACGGGGGGTCCAGATACGCAGTATTTT	CASRTGGPDTQYF
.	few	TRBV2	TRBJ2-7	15	TGTGCCAGCAGTGTAAGGGGGGGACACTCCTACGAGCAGTACTTC	CASSVRGGHSYEQYF
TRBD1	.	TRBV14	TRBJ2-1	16	TGTGCCAGCAGCCAAGATACAGGGGCGAGTATCGATGAGCAGTTCTTC	CASSQDTGASIDEQFF
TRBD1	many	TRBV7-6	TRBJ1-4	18	TGTGCCAGCAGCCTCTTGACGAGTGGGACAGGGCCTTTTGAAAAACTGTTTTTT	CASSLLTSGTGPFEKLFF
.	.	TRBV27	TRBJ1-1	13	TGTGCCAGCAGTTTATCAGGGGGACAAGGTGCTTTCTTT	CASSLSGGQGAFF
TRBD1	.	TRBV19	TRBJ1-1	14	TGTGCCAGTAACCTCGGGACAGATAACACTGAAGCTTTCTTT	CASNLGTDNTEAFF
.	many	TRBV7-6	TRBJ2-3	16	TGTGCCAGCAGCCCAGCCGGGACGGAGTACACAGATACGCAGTATTTT	CASSPAGTEYTDTQYF
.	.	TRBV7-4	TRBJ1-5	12	TGTGCCAGCAGCGCCTATCCTCAGCCCCAGCATTTT	CASSAYPQPQHF
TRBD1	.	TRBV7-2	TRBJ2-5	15	TGTGCCAGCAGACCCCGGGACAGGTTCCAAGAGACCCAGTACTTC	CASRPRDRFQETQYF
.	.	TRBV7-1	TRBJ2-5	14	TGTGCCAGCAGCCACGGGAGTGCACAAGAGACCCAGTACTTC	CASSHGSAQETQYF
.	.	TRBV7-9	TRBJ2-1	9	TGCTCGGGGCACGATGAGCAGTTCTTC	CSGHDEQFF
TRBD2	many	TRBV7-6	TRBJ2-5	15	TGTGCCAGCAGTCCAAGCGGGGGGGTACAAGAGACCCAGTACTTC	CASSPSGGVQETQYF
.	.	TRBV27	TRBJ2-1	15	TGTGCCAGCAGTTTAAAGGGGCGGGGCGGGGAACAGCAGTTCTTC	CASSLKGRGGEQQFF
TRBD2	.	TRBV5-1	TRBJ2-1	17	TGCGCCAGCAGCTTGGAGAGTGCGGGGGGCACCGGCGGTGAGCAGTTCTTC	CASSLESAGGTGGEQFF
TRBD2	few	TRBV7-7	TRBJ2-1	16	TGTGCTAGCAGCTTAGCAGGCCTAGCGGGGGGGAGTGAGCAGTTCTTC	CASSLAGLAGGSEQFF
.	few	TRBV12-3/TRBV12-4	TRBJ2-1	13	TGTGCCAGCAGTTTCAAAGGAGACAATGAGCAGTTCTTC	CASSFKGDNEQFF
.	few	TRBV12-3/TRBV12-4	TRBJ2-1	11	TGTGCCAGCACCGAGGGGACCGAGCAGTTCTTC	CASTEGTEQFF
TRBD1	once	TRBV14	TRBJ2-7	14	TGTGCCAGCAGCCTCCGGACAGGGATCCACGAGCAGTACTTC	CASSLRTGIHEQYF
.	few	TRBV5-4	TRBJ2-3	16	TGTGCCAGCAGCTTGGCCTCCGAACATAGCACAGATACGCAGTATTTT	CASSLASEHSTDTQYF